A single sample is the source of the 12 T cell receptor beta chains below, sequenced in a study of cytomegalovirus exposure and HLA in healthy donors. TCRdb's table, derived via immunoSEQ multiplex PCR, lists solely in-frame clones and lacks some. In the table there are 150,000 to 180,000 clones, approximately 86% of which are singletons. Sequenced sample: PBMCs. The receptors originated from a man between 18 and 35 years old in good health and CMV-seropositive.

V is TRBV7-9 and J is TRBJ1-2, with D unresolved. The CDR3 has 14 amino acids. CDR1 and CDR2 from the germline V gene are SEHNR and FQNEAQ (reference sequence). V lost 3 bases and J 0 bases, leaving 8 bases between the germline ends. The CDR3 region has the DNA TGTGCCAGCAGCTTGGAGAGAGCTAACTATGGCTACACCTTC. Translation: CASSLERANYGYTF.

This chain links TRBV14 with TRBJ1-4; D ambiguous. The V end was cut by 0 bases, the J end by 11 bases, with 13 bases between. The CDR3 has 14 residues. Germline assignment: CDR1 SGHDN and CDR2 FVKESK. In DNA form, the CDR3 reads TGTGCCAGCAGCCAAGATAGCGGGGTCGGGAAACTGTTTTTT. Protein product: CASSQDSGVGKLFF.

The chain uses TRBV14 and TRBJ1-4; the D gene is possibly TRBD1 (5 bases). Trimming took 1 base from V and 8 from J, leaving 14 bases between them. Germline V CDR1 and CDR2: SGHDN, FVKESK. This CDR3 has 15 amino acids. In DNA, the CDR3 is TGTGCCAGCAGCCAAGTGAACACACGGGGGGAAAAACTGTTTTTT. Encoded protein: CASSQVNTRGEKLFF.

The rearrangement joins TRBV7-9 to TRBJ1-1; TRBD1 matches 11 bases. Trimming at V came to 1 base and at J to 4 bases, leaving 8 bases not matched to a gene. The CDR3 runs to 17 residues. Germline CDR1 SEHNR, CDR2 FQNEAQ (reference sequence). The CDR3 loop is CASSLGFPGTGGTEAFF. As DNA, the CDR3 is TGTGCCAGCAGCTTAGGGTTCCCCGGGACAGGGGGCACTGAAGCTTTCTTT.

The V call is TRBV5-1, the J call TRBJ1-3; the D gene is possibly TRBD1 (5 bases). Germline V gives CDR1 SGHRS, CDR2 YFSETQ. The V end was cut by 4 bases, the J end by 0 bases, with 17 bases between. CDR3 length equals 17 residues. Written as DNA, the CDR3 is TGCGCCAGCAGCGTACCTAAGTGGACAAGCTCTGGAAACACCATATATTTT. This codes for CASSVPKWTSSGNTIYF.

This chain uses TRBV11-3 with TRBJ2-1; 8 bases agree with TRBD2. There are 15 residues in the CDR3. Germline assignment: CDR1 SGHNT and CDR2 YENEEA. V trimming: 2 bases; J trimming: 2 bases; junction bases outside the gene matches: 2. The CDR3 DNA follows: TGTGCCAGCAGCTTAACTAGCGGTGCCTACAATGAGCAGTTCTTC. This gives the protein CASSLTSGAYNEQFF.

This clone was seen more than once but under ten times. The genes are TRBV12-5 and TRBJ1-2; D possibly corresponds to TRBD1 (5 bases). This CDR3 has 12 residues. Trimming shortened V by 6 bases and J by 8 bases, and 13 bases separated the two germline ends. Germline V gives CDR1 LGHNT, CDR2 FRNRAP. For the CDR3, the DNA is TGTGCTAGTGGCCCGGGGGGGAAGGGCTACACCTTC. Protein sequence: CASGPGGKGYTF.

This chain uses TRBV7-9 with TRBJ2-2, with D maybe TRBD1 (8 bases). V lost 1 base to trimming and J lost 0 bases, with 15 bases between them. This CDR3 spans 18 amino acids. The germline CDR1 and CDR2 sequences are SEHNR and FQNEAQ (reference sequence). CDR3 sequence reads: CASSLVGTGLANTGELFF. DNA of the CDR3: TGTGCCAGCAGCTTAGTCGGGACAGGACTAGCGAACACCGGGGAGCTGTTTTTT.

As to this clone: Other DNA sequences in the same sample also yield this CDR3. V and J are TRBV7-3 and TRBJ2-3; weak D call: TRBD2 (6 bases). V was shortened by 3 bases and J by 2 bases, with 12 bases between the two germline ends. Germline CDR1 is SGHTA and CDR2 is FQGTGA. The CDR3 is 15 amino acids. CDR3: CASSLAGGPTDTQYF. CDR3 coding DNA: TGTGCCAGCAGCTTGGCCGGGGGACCCACAGATACGCAGTATTTT. The whole variable domain, remainder taken from reference TRBV7-3 and TRBJ2-3, is GAGVSQTPSNKVTEKGKYVELRCDPISGHTALYWYRQSLGQGPEFLIYFQGTGAADDSGLPNDRFFAVRPEGSVSTLKIQRTERGDSAVYLCASSLAGGPTDTQYFGPGTRLTVL.

The chain employs TRBV18 and TRBJ2-6; 10 bases match TRBD1. In germline, CDR1 is KGHSH, CDR2 LQKENI. The J segment lost 1 base and the V segment lost 2 bases, leaving 8 bases of the junction unmatched. This CDR3 contains 19 residues. The CDR3 spells CASSPTGRQGASGANVLTF. The CDR3 bases are TGTGCCAGCTCACCAACGGGACGACAGGGGGCTTCTGGGGCCAACGTCCTGACTTTC.

This clone was counted between two and nine times. The chain couples TRBV14 to TRBJ1-5, with 7 nucleotides matching TRBD1. The junction had 11 bases not matched to a gene; V was cut back by 6 bases and J by 9 bases. CDR3 size: 14 residues. CDR1 is SGHDN and CDR2 is FVKESK in the germline V gene. CDR3 loop: CASSTGEARAPQHF. DNA of the CDR3: TGTGCCAGCAGTACAGGGGAGGCCCGCGCGCCCCAGCATTTT.

The chain couples TRBV11-1 to TRBJ1-1, with D possibly matching TRBD1 (5 bases). Germline V gives CDR1 SGHAT, CDR2 FQDESV (reference sequence). This CDR3 contains 14 residues. V was clipped by 2 bases and J by 4 bases, with 11 bases between them. CDR3 region: CASSLKRQFTEAFF. For the CDR3, the DNA is TGTGCCAGCAGCTTAAAGAGACAGTTCACTGAAGCTTTCTTT.